This T cell receptor beta chain was captured by sequencing in a study of OX40 agonist ivuxolimab in advanced cancers. Sequenced by immunoSEQ multiplex PCR; TCRdb stores in-frame clones only, minus some. The sample lists about 45,000 clones; 65% to 90% were seen once. Germline values: CDR1 SGDLS, CDR2 YYNGEE. Trimming removed 0 bases at V and 6 bases at J, with 6 bases between. This CDR3 spans 13 amino acids. This TCR was recovered from an adult with an advanced solid tumor such as melanoma, head and neck, liver or kidney cancer. Sequencing was performed on CD4+ or CD8+ T cells sorted from blood, taken in a trial of the OX40 agonist ivuxolimab. The rearrangement joins TRBV9 to TRBJ1-4; D gene unclear. CDR3 in DNA: TGTGCCAGCAGCGTAGGTACCGATGAAAAACTGTTTTTT. Translating it yields CASSVGTDEKLFF. Full variable domain (missing parts from reference TRBV9 and TRBJ1-4): DSGVTQTPKHLITATGQRVTLRCSPRSGDLSVYWYQQSLDQGLQFLIQYYNGEERAKGNILERFSAQQFPDLHSELNLSSLELGDSALYFCASSVGTDEKLFFGSGTQLSVL.